The source of this T cell receptor (beta chain) is a study of regulatory T cells in long-lasting Graves disease (dated by TCRdb to 2020 to 2023). About the investigation overall: Persistent Graves' disease was defined as antithyroid drug treatment for over 5 years with persistently positive TSH receptor autoantibodies. Persistent Graves' disease patients in the clinical cohort had taken antithyroid drugs for roughly ten years on average. The study was conducted in China and was registered as a clinical trial. TCR sequencing covered some 13 persistent and some 20 newly diagnosed Graves' disease patients, some 33 samples in total. Patients with persistent Graves' disease were compared with patients with newly diagnosed Graves' disease using TCR sequencing and RNA sequencing of peripheral blood. Study-wide findings and limitations: The study examined only peripheral blood because the primary lesion, thyroid tissue, could not be accessed. Compared with newly diagnosed patients, patients with persistent Graves' disease had lower TCR Shannon entropy and fewer highly expanded clones, which suggests clonal expansion. Sequencing and analysis were restricted to the TCR beta chain. The authors noted that the small sample size was a limitation that may lower accuracy. Patients with persistent disease shared more public clonotypes (over 2,500) than newly diagnosed patients did (around 980). TRBV28, TRBJ1-2 and TRBJ2-5 were preferentially used in persistent disease, while TRBV20-1 and TRBJ2-1 were favored in newly diagnosed disease.

This clonotype has a count of ten or more. Its antigen is not yet known. Base qualities were left out, and no much larger clone turns up one base away. The library was obtained by multiplex PCR. Sequenced using an Illumina HiSeq 4000. TCR beta libraries were built with iRepertoire HTBI primers and Arm-PCR amplification of CDR3 regions. PCR products were gel purified before sequencing. From the authors' description of their analysis: Across samples, about 64 TRBV and 13 to 15 TRBJ segments were identified and used for gene usage analysis of CDR3 amino acid clonotypes. COPE and FqMerger were used to merge filtered high-quality paired reads into contigs. BLAST was used to align contigs to IMGT TRBV, TRBD and TRBJ reference genes, and CDR3 was defined according to IMGT. Any clonotype with a frequency above 0.1% was classified as a highly expanded clone. Repertoire diversity was measured by Shannon entropy, and V-J evenness by the Gini coefficient. Public clonotypes were defined as clonotypes shared by more than one individual. Using fastp trimming at Q25 and MiXCR clonotype assembly, TCRdb reanalyzed the public sequencing data and kept in-frame beta chains. Entries that share a CDR3 protein sequence are merged under the most common genes and DNA. TCRdb assigned the V and J calls; the authors' analysis was not used. Present in this sample are under 350,000 distinct CDR3 sequences, around 23% of which were seen just once. The ten largest make up approximately 53% of the sample.

The germline V end is reduced by 1 base and the J end by 4 bases; junction bases left unmatched: 3. The CDR3 measures 15 amino acids from cysteine to phenylalanine. Here the CDR3 DNA is all that survives: 45 bases in frame from base 1. What the time point label conveys for this sample: persistent/refractory GD, antithyroid drugs over 5 years with positive TRAb. For both TCR sequencing and RNA sequencing, RNA was extracted from PBMCs in TRIzol. Graves' disease was diagnosed according to American Thyroid Association guidelines. The patients came from an endocrinology department in Xi'an, China. Each patient gave about 8.1 milliliters of peripheral blood, collected in an EDTA anticoagulant tube. PBMCs were isolated by Ficoll Paque Plus density gradient separation without further T cell sorting. An Agilent 2100 Bioanalyzer and agarose gel were used to check RNA quality, and a NanoDrop 2000 was used to measure RNA concentration.

The TCR was taken from a female donor with Graves disease. Recombination linked TRBV12-3 or TRBV12-4 to TRBJ2-7, with TRBD1 identical over 11 junction bases. Sequencing was performed on peripheral blood mononuclear cells (PBMCs), taken when the disease was refractory, from a patient treated with antithyroid drugs. The nucleotide sequence is TGTGCCAGCAGTTTAGGGGGACAGGGGGAATACGAGCAGTACTTC. Its protein is CASSLGGQGEYEQYF.